This T cell receptor (beta chain) derives from a study of CD8+ T cells in alopecia areata. Study in general: Those treated were given oral tofacitinib at 5 to 10 mg twice daily.

This CDR3 contains 14 residues. The V gene's germline CDR1 is MNHEY and CDR2 SMNVEV (reference sequence). The V end lost 3 bases, the J end lost 2 bases, and 10 bases lay between the germline ends. Treatment: oral pan-JAK inhibitor, 5-10 mg twice daily. Collection of lesional scalp punch biopsies and peripheral blood was performed in alopecia areata patients. As the sequencing template, cDNA was produced by extracting RNA and reverse transcribing it. Sequencing used immunoSEQ multiplex PCR; TCRdb keeps in-frame clones, though not all of them. The sample lists some 150,000 clones, around 86% occurring once. This clone appeared a single time. Antigen unknown. Study-wide results and limits: Throughout tofacitinib, many expanded lesional clones continued to persist in scalp and blood. Alphabeta T cells residing in normal skin are also sequenced in scalp samples.

V is TRBV27 and J is TRBJ1-2; TRBD1 is a possible D gene (6 bases). This TCR was sampled from a human donor with alopecia areata. The input for sequencing was CD8+ T cells sorted from blood, taken at week 4, from a patient treated with tofacitinib. CDR3 in DNA: TGTGCCAGCAGTTTCTCAGGGGTCAACTATGGCTACACCTTC. As protein: CASSFSGVNYGYTF.